This T cell receptor beta chain was captured in a study of blood T cell repertoires in COVID-19. Across the study: The analysed material was cDNA or gDNA that came from T cells, B-cell-depleted T cells, or PBMCs.

The data were produced by immunoSEQ multiplex PCR, yet TCRdb's version contains in-frame clones alone and is incomplete. Of approximately 300,000 clones listed, roughly 89% are singletons. Germline CDR1 MGHRA, CDR2 YSYEKL. V shed 1 base, J shed 4 bases, and the junction held 8 bases outside the gene matches. The CDR3 loop spans 16 amino acids. Ages ranged from about 18 to 89 years, with residence in about two dozen US areas. This clonotype was sampled from a man aged 55 to 70 who had recovered from COVID-19. Input material: PBMCs or T cells enriched from blood (not recorded which). The chain couples TRBV4-1 to TRBJ2-7; 9 bases align to TRBD2. CDR3 in amino acids: CASSQGPSGIGYEQYF. CDR3 nucleotide sequence: TGCGCCAGCAGCCAAGGACCTAGCGGGATTGGGTACGAGCAGTACTTC.